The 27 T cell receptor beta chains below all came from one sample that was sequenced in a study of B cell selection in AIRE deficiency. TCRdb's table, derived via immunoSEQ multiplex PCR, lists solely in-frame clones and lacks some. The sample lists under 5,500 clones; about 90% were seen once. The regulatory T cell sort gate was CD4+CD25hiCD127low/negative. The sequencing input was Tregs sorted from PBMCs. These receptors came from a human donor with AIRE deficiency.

DNA of the CDR3: TGTGCCAGCAGTCGGGACAGATCCTACGAGCAGTACTTC. It is translated as CASSRDRSYEQYF. The chain combines TRBV6-1 with TRBJ2-7; 7 bases are a match to TRBD1. CDR1 is MNHNS and CDR2 is SASEGT in the germline V gene. Trimming took 5 bases from V and 1 from J; bases not matched to a gene: 2. This CDR3 region has 13 residues.

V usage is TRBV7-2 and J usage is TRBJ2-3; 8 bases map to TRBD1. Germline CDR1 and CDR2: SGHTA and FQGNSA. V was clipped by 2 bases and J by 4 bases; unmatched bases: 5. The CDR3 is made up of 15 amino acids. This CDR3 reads CASSLQGALSDTQYF. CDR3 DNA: TGTGCCAGCAGCTTACAGGGGGCACTATCAGATACGCAGTATTTT.

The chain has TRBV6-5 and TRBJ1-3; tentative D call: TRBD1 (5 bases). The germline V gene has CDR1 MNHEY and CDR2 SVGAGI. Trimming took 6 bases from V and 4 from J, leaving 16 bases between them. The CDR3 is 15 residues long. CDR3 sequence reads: CASSDLGAKGNTIYF. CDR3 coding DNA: TGTGCCAGCAGCGACCTCGGGGCCAAAGGAAACACCATATATTTT.

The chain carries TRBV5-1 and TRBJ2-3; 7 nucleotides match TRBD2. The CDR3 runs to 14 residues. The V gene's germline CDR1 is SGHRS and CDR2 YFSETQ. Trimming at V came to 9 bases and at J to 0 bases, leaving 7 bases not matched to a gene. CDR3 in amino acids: CATTLAASTDTQYF. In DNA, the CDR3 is TGCGCCACCACGCTAGCGGCTAGCACAGATACGCAGTATTTT.

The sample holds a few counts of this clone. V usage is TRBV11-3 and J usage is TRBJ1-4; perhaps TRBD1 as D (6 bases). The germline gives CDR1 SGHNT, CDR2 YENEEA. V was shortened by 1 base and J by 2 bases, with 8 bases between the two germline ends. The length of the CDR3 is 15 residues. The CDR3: CASSLAGATNEKLFF. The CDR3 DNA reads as TGTGCCAGCAGCTTAGCAGGGGCCACTAATGAAAAACTGTTTTTT.

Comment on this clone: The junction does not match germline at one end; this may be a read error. This chain's CDR3 is CASTSRGGYTF. For the CDR3, the DNA is TGTGCCAGCACCAGTAGGGGTGGCTACACCTTC. This chain uses TRBV5-1 with TRBJ1-2, with D possibly being TRBD1 (5 bases). The germline V gene encodes CDR1 SGHRS and CDR2 YFSETQ. The CDR3 loop spans 11 amino acids. Based on the CDR3 plus reference TRBV5-1 and TRBJ1-2, the full variable domain is KAGVTQTPRYLIKTRGQQVTLSCSPISGHRSVSWYQQTPGQGLQFLFEYFSETQRNKGNFPGRFSGRQFSNSRSEMNVSTLELGDSALYLCASTSRGGYTFGSGTRLTVV.

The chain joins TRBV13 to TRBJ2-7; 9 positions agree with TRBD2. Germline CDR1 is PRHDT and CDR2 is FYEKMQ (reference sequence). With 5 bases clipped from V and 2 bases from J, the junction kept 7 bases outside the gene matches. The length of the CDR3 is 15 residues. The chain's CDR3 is CASSRRLADTYEQYF. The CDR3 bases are TGTGCCAGCAGCCGGCGACTAGCGGATACCTACGAGCAGTACTTC.

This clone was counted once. CDR3 sequence (DNA): TGTGCCAGCAAAGTGGCTAGCGGAACAGATACGCAGTATTTT. It translates to CASKVASGTDTQYF. The V and J genes are TRBV2 and TRBJ2-3, with 7 positions matching TRBD2. The CDR3 runs to 14 residues. The V segment lost 7 bases and the J segment 3 bases; nucleotides outside the gene matches: 7. The germline V gene has CDR1 SNHLY and CDR2 FYNNEI.

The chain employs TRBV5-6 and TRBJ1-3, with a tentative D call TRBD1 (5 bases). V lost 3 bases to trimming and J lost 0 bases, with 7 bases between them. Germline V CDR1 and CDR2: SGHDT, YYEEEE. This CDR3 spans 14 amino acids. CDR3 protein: CASSSDSSGNTIYF. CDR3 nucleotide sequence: TGTGCCAGCAGCTCAGACAGCTCTGGAAACACCATATATTTT.

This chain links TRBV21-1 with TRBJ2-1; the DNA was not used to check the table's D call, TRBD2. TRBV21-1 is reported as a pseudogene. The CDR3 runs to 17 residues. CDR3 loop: CASSKGETSGEYNEQFF. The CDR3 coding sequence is TGTGCCAGCAGCAAGGGGGAGACTAGCGGGGAGTACAATGAGCAGTTCTTC.

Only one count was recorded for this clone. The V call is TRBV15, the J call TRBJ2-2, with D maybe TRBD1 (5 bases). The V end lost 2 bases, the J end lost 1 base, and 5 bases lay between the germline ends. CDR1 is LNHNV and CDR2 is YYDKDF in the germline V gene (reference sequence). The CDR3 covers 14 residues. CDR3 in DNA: TGTGCCACCAGCAGAACAGGGAACACCGGGGAGCTGTTTTTT. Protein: CATSRTGNTGELFF. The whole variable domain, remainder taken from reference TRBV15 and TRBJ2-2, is DAMVIQNPRYQVTQFGKPVTLSCSQTLNHNVMYWYQQKSSQAPKLLFHYYDKDFNNEADTPDNFQSRRPNTSFCFLDIRSPGLGDTAMYLCATSRTGNTGELFFGEGSRLTVL.

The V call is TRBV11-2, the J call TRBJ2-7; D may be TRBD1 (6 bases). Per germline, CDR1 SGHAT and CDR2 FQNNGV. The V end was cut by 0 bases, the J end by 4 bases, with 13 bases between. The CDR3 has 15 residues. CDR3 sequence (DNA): TGTGCCAGCAGCTTAGACAGGGGTAAAGAGTACGAGCAGTACTTC. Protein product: CASSLDRGKEYEQYF.

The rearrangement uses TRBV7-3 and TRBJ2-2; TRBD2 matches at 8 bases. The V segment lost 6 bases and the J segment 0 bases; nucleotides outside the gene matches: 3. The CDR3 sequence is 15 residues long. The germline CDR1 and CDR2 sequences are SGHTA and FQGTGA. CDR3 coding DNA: TGTGCCAGCAGTCGTAGCGGGGCGAACACCGGGGAGCTGTTTTTT. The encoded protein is CASSRSGANTGELFF.

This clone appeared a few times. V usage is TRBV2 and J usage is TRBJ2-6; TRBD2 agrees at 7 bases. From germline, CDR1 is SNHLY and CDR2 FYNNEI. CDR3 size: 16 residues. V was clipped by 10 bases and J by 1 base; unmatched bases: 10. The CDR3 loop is CANKRGVGSGANVLTF. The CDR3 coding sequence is TGTGCCAACAAACGGGGGGTAGGGTCTGGGGCCAACGTCCTGACTTTC.

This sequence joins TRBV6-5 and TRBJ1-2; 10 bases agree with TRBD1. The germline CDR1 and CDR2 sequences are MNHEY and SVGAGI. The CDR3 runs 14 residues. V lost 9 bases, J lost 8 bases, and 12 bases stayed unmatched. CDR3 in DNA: TGTGCCAGTGGGGACAGGGGCGAAGCATGGGGCTACACCTTC. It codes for CASGDRGEAWGYTF.

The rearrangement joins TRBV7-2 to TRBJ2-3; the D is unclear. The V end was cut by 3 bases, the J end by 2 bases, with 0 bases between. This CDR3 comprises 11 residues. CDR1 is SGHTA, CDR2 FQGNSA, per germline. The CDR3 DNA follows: TGTGCCAGCAGCTTCACAGATACGCAGTATTTT. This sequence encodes CASSFTDTQYF.

The CDR3 protein is CASSQVPQGPTEAFF. The CDR3 DNA reads TGCGCCAGCAGCCAGGTGCCACAGGGACCCACTGAAGCTTTCTTT. This chain uses TRBV4-1 with TRBJ1-1; TRBD1 is a possible D gene (6 bases). The V end lost 3 bases, the J end lost 4 bases, and 15 bases lay between the germline ends. Germline CDR1 MGHRA, CDR2 YSYEKL. This CDR3 has 15 amino acids.

The CDR3 nucleotides read TGTGCCAGCAGTCTTAGCGGGAATAGTTACAATGAGCAGTTCTTC. Translation: CASSLSGNSYNEQFF. The rearrangement joins TRBV5-8 to TRBJ2-1; TRBD2 agrees at 8 bases. The J segment lost 4 bases and the V segment lost 5 bases, leaving 8 bases of the junction unmatched. The CDR3 covers 15 residues. Germline CDR1 is SGHTS and CDR2 is YDEGEE.

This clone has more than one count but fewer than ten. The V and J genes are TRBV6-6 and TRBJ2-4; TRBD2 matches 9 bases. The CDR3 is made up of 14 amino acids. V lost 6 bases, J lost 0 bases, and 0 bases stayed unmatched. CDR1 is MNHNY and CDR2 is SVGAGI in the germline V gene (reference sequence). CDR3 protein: CASRLAGAKNIQYF. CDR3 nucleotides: TGTGCCAGCAGACTAGCGGGAGCCAAAAACATTCAGTACTTC.

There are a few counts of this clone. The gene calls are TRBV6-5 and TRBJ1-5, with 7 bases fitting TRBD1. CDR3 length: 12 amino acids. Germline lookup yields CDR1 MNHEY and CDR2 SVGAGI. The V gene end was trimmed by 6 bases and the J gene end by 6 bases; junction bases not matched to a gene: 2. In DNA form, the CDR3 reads TGTGCCAGCAGCAACAGGGGTCAGCCCCAGCATTTT. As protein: CASSNRGQPQHF.

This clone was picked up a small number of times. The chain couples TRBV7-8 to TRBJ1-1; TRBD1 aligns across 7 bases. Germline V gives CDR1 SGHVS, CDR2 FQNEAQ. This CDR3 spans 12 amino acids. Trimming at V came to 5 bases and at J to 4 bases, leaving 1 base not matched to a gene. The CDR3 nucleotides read TGTGCCAGCAGCCGGACAGGCACTGAAGCTTTCTTT. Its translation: CASSRTGTEAFF.

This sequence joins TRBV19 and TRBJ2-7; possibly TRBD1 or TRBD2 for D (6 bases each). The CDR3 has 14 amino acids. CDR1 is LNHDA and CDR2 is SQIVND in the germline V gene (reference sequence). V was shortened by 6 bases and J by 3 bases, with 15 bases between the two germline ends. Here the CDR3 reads CASRRPGAYYEQYF. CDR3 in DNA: TGTGCCAGTAGAAGACCGGGGGCCTACTACGAGCAGTACTTC.

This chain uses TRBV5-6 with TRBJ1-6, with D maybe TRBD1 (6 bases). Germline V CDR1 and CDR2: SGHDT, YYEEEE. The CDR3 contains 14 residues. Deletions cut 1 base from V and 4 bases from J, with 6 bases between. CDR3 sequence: CASSLTGYNSPLHF. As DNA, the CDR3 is TGTGCCAGCAGCTTGACAGGGTATAATTCACCCCTCCACTTT.

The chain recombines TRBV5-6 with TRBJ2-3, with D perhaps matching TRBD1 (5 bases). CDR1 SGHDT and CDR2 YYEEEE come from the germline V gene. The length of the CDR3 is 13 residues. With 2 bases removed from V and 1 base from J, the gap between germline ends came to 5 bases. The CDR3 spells CASSFRGTDTQYF. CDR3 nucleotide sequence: TGTGCCAGCAGCTTCAGGGGCACAGATACGCAGTATTTT. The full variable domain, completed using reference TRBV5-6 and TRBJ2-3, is DAGVTQSPTHLIKTRGQQVTLRCSPKSGHDTVSWYQQALGQGPQFIFQYYEEEERQRGNFPDRFSGHQFPNYSSELNVNALLLGDSALYLCASSFRGTDTQYFGPGTRLTVL.

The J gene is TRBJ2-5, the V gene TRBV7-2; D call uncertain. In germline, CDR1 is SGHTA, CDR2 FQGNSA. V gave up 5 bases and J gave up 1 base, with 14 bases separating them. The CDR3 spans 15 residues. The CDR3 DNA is TGTGCCAGCAGCCCCAGTGGAATGGGCCAAGAGACCCAGTACTTC. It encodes CASSPSGMGQETQYF.

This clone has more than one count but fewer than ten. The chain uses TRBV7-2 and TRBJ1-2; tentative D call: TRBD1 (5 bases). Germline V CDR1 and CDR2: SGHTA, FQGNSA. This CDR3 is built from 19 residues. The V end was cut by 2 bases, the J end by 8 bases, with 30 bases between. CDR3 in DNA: TGTGCCAGCAGCTTAATTCTGCTACGAGAACAGGACTATCAAGGAGGCTACACCTTC. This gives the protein CASSLILLREQDYQGGYTF.

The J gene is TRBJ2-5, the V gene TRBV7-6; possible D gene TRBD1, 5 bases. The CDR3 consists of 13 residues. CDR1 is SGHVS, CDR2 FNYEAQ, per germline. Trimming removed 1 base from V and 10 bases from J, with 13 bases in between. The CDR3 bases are TGTGCCAGCAGCTTAGTTGGAAGGGGATTCCAGTACTTC. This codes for CASSLVGRGFQYF.